These 20 T cell receptor beta chains share one sample of origin, sequenced in a study of naive CD8 T cells in extremely preterm neonates. Method: immunoSEQ multiplex PCR; TCRdb's copy keeps in-frame clones and lacks some. This table holds 21,000 or so clones, around 89% found once. What these receptors recognize is not known. Extremely preterm births at roughly 23-28 weeks of gestation supplied the samples. Study-wide points: Preterm infants showed shorter CDR3s, fewer N additions and less trimming than older groups.

Specimen: naive CD8+ T cells from cord blood. Receptors were obtained from a boy who was born preterm.

About this clone itself: Within the sample, other DNA sequences also encode this same CDR3. This chain connects TRBV19 to TRBJ1-1; D uncertain. Germline V gene sequence: CDR1 LNHDA, CDR2 SQIVND (reference sequence). The length of the CDR3 is 13 residues. V lost 2 bases to trimming and J lost 1 base, with 5 bases between them. This CDR3 is CASSISGNTEAFF. The DNA of the CDR3 is TGTGCCAGTAGTATATCAGGGAACACTGAAGCTTTCTTT.

The V and J genes are TRBV7-8 and TRBJ1-2; D gene ambiguous. CDR1 is SGHVS and CDR2 is FQNEAQ in the germline V gene. The CDR3 runs 13 residues. With 0 bases removed from V and 1 base from J, the gap between germline ends came to 3 bases. In DNA, the CDR3 is TGTGCCAGCAGCTTAGCTAATAACTATGGCTACACCTTC. It codes for CASSLANNYGYTF.

The chain joins TRBV5-1 to TRBJ1-1, with 10 bases identical to TRBD1. The germline V gene encodes CDR1 SGHRS and CDR2 YFSETQ. This CDR3 contains 15 residues. V trimming: 3 bases; J trimming: 0 bases; junction bases outside the gene matches: 2. The CDR3 loop reads CASSWTGGMNTEAFF. DNA for the CDR3: TGCGCCAGCAGCTGGACAGGGGGAATGAACACTGAAGCTTTCTTT.

The rearrangement joins TRBV30 to TRBJ2-5, with TRBD2 identical over 16 bases. Germline CDR1 reads GTSNPN; CDR2 reads SVGIG (reference sequence). This CDR3 spans 17 amino acids. V trimming: 0 bases; J trimming: 2 bases; junction bases outside the gene matches: 3. The CDR3 spells CAWSVQGLAGGQETQYF. The CDR3 DNA sequence: TGTGCCTGGAGTGTACAGGGACTAGCGGGGGGGCAAGAGACCCAGTACTTC.

The CDR3 DNA sequence: TGTGCCAGCAGCTTAAAGGGGGGCGCTGAAGCTTTCTTT. Translation: CASSLKGGAEAFF. The chain has TRBV7-3 and TRBJ1-1; D perhaps matches TRBD1 (6 bases). Per germline, CDR1 SGHTA and CDR2 FQGTGA. Trimming left V 1 base short and J 6 bases short, with 9 bases between. The CDR3 sequence is 13 residues long.

The rearrangement uses TRBV5-4 and TRBJ2-7; the match to TRBD1 covers 8 bases. The CDR3 covers 13 residues. The J segment lost 3 bases and the V segment lost 7 bases, leaving 6 bases of the junction unmatched. In germline, CDR1 is SGHNT, CDR2 YYREEE (reference sequence). In nucleotides, the CDR3 is TGTGCCAGCCAGGACAGGGTAAGCTACGAGCAGTACTTC. It translates to CASQDRVSYEQYF.

The chain is built from TRBV30 and TRBJ2-2, with D unresolved. CDR1 GTSNPN and CDR2 SVGIG come from the germline V gene (reference sequence). The CDR3 contains 13 residues. V gave up 0 bases and J gave up 3 bases, with 5 bases separating them. As DNA, the CDR3 is TGTGCCTGGAGTGTACAGCACACCGGGGAGCTGTTTTTT. The encoded protein is CAWSVQHTGELFF.

CDR3 in DNA: TGTGCCAGCAGCTTTCGGACAGGTGAAGGTTTGGAGACCCAGTACTTC. Translation: CASSFRTGEGLETQYF. The chain has TRBV7-2 and TRBJ2-5; 7 nucleotides line up with TRBD1. Germline lookup yields CDR1 SGHTA and CDR2 FQGNSA. V was clipped by 3 bases and J by 5 bases; unmatched bases: 12. The CDR3 sequence is 16 residues long.

The chain links TRBV11-2 to TRBJ2-7; TRBD1 is a possible D gene (6 bases). The CDR3 contains 12 residues. In germline, CDR1 is SGHAT, CDR2 FQNNGV. V gave up 5 bases and J gave up 2 bases, with 7 bases separating them. The CDR3 is CASSRDTYEQYF. CDR3 nucleotide sequence: TGTGCCAGCAGCCGGGACACCTACGAGCAGTACTTC.

CDR3 nucleotides: TGTGCCAGCAGCACCCCCGGACTAGCGGGGTGGCATGAGCAGTTCTTC. This gives the protein CASSTPGLAGWHEQFF. V usage is TRBV7-9 and J usage is TRBJ2-1, with 12 nucleotides matching TRBD2. The germline gives CDR1 SEHNR, CDR2 FQNEAQ (reference sequence). V dropped 5 bases and J dropped 8; count of bases not matched to a gene: 10. CDR3 length: 16 amino acids.

The chain recombines TRBV5-1 with TRBJ1-1, with D hard to call. V was cut by 1 base and J by 1 base, with 5 bases left in between. Germline V gene data show CDR1 as SGHRS and CDR2 as YFSETQ. This CDR3 region has 13 residues. DNA of the CDR3: TGCGCCAGCAGCTTGAATCAGAACACTGAAGCTTTCTTT. Translating gives CASSLNQNTEAFF.

There are a few counts of this clone. The sample has other DNA sequences that encode this CDR3 too. V is TRBV25-1 and J is TRBJ2-7; D not resolved. The CDR3 sequence is 11 residues long. Germline V gene lookup returns CDR1 MGHDK and CDR2 SYGVNS. V lost 3 bases to trimming and J lost 4 bases, with 4 bases between them. The CDR3 is CASSEGYEQYF. As DNA, the CDR3 is TGTGCCAGCAGTGAGGGGTACGAGCAGTACTTC.

The chain links TRBV2 to TRBJ2-3; TRBD1 matches at 8 bases. The V and J ends lost 2 bases and 3 bases, in that order; junction bases with no gene match: 7. The CDR3 totals 16 residues. Germline CDR1 reads SNHLY; CDR2 reads FYNNEI. This CDR3 reads CASSEPQGAGTDTQYF. The CDR3, as DNA: TGTGCCAGCAGTGAACCTCAGGGGGCGGGTACAGATACGCAGTATTTT.

J is TRBJ2-7 and V is TRBV7-2; no clear D. The V and J ends lost 3 bases and 0 bases respectively, with 6 bases between them. Looked up from germline, CDR1 is SGHTA and CDR2 is FQGNSA. The CDR3 is 13 amino acids. The CDR3, as DNA: TGTGCCAGCAGCTTTGGCAACTCCTACGAGCAGTACTTC. Protein sequence: CASSFGNSYEQYF.

The chain employs TRBV29-1 and TRBJ2-2; TRBD1 is a possible D gene (5 bases). V was shortened by 4 bases and J by 1 base, with 7 bases between the two germline ends. This CDR3 comprises 13 residues. Germline CDR1 is SQVTM and CDR2 is ANQGSEA. The CDR3, as DNA: TGCAGCGTTGTCGACAGGAACACCGGGGAGCTGTTTTTT. Protein: CSVVDRNTGELFF.

The chain is built from TRBV28 and TRBJ2-3; tentative D call: TRBD2 (6 bases). Germline CDR1 reads MDHEN; CDR2 reads SYDVKM. The CDR3 is made up of 13 amino acids. Trimming shortened V by 3 bases and J by 4 bases, and 8 bases separated the two germline ends. In DNA, the CDR3 is TGTGCCAGCAGTTTGTCTAGCGCAGATACGCAGTATTTT. As protein: CASSLSSADTQYF. The whole variable domain, remainder taken from reference TRBV28 and TRBJ2-3, is DVKVTQSSRYLVKRTGEKVFLECVQDMDHENMFWYRQDPGLGLRLIYFSYDVKMKEKGDIPEGYSVSREKKERFSLILESASTNQTSMYLCASSLSSADTQYFGPGTRLTVL.

This chain uses TRBV29-1 with TRBJ1-1; 11 nucleotides line up with TRBD1. Germline values: CDR1 SQVTM, CDR2 ANQGSEA. With V trimmed by 7 bases and J by 7 bases, 5 bases remained unmatched. The CDR3 has 12 amino acids. CDR3 in amino acids: CSARTGGIEAFF. The CDR3 coding sequence is TGCAGCGCGCGGACAGGGGGCATTGAAGCTTTCTTT.

V gene TRBV9 combines with J gene TRBJ2-5; D is perhaps TRBD1 (6 bases). Germline-derived CDR1 and CDR2 are SGDLS and YYNGEE. This CDR3 has 14 amino acids. Trimming shortened V by 0 bases and J by 2 bases, and 8 bases separated the two germline ends. CDR3 in amino acids: CASSVAGTQETQYF. The CDR3, as DNA: TGTGCCAGCAGCGTAGCCGGGACACAAGAGACCCAGTACTTC.

The rearrangement links TRBV10-3 to TRBJ2-7; TRBD2 aligns across 15 bases. Germline V gene sequence: CDR1 ENHRY, CDR2 SYGVKD. The CDR3 loop spans 14 amino acids. Trimming took 4 bases from V and 6 from J; bases not matched to a gene: 1. The CDR3 DNA reads as TGTGCCATCAGTGGGACTAGCGGGGGGGTCGAGCAGTACTTC. It specifies CAISGTSGGVEQYF.

J is TRBJ2-5 and V is TRBV7-2, with 11 bases that match TRBD2. Trimming took 1 base from V and 5 from J; bases not matched to a gene: 0. The CDR3 runs to 14 residues. Germline-derived CDR1 and CDR2 are SGHTA and FQGNSA. The CDR3 sequence is CASSLGTSGETQYF. For the CDR3, the DNA is TGTGCCAGCAGCTTAGGGACTAGCGGGGAGACCCAGTACTTC.